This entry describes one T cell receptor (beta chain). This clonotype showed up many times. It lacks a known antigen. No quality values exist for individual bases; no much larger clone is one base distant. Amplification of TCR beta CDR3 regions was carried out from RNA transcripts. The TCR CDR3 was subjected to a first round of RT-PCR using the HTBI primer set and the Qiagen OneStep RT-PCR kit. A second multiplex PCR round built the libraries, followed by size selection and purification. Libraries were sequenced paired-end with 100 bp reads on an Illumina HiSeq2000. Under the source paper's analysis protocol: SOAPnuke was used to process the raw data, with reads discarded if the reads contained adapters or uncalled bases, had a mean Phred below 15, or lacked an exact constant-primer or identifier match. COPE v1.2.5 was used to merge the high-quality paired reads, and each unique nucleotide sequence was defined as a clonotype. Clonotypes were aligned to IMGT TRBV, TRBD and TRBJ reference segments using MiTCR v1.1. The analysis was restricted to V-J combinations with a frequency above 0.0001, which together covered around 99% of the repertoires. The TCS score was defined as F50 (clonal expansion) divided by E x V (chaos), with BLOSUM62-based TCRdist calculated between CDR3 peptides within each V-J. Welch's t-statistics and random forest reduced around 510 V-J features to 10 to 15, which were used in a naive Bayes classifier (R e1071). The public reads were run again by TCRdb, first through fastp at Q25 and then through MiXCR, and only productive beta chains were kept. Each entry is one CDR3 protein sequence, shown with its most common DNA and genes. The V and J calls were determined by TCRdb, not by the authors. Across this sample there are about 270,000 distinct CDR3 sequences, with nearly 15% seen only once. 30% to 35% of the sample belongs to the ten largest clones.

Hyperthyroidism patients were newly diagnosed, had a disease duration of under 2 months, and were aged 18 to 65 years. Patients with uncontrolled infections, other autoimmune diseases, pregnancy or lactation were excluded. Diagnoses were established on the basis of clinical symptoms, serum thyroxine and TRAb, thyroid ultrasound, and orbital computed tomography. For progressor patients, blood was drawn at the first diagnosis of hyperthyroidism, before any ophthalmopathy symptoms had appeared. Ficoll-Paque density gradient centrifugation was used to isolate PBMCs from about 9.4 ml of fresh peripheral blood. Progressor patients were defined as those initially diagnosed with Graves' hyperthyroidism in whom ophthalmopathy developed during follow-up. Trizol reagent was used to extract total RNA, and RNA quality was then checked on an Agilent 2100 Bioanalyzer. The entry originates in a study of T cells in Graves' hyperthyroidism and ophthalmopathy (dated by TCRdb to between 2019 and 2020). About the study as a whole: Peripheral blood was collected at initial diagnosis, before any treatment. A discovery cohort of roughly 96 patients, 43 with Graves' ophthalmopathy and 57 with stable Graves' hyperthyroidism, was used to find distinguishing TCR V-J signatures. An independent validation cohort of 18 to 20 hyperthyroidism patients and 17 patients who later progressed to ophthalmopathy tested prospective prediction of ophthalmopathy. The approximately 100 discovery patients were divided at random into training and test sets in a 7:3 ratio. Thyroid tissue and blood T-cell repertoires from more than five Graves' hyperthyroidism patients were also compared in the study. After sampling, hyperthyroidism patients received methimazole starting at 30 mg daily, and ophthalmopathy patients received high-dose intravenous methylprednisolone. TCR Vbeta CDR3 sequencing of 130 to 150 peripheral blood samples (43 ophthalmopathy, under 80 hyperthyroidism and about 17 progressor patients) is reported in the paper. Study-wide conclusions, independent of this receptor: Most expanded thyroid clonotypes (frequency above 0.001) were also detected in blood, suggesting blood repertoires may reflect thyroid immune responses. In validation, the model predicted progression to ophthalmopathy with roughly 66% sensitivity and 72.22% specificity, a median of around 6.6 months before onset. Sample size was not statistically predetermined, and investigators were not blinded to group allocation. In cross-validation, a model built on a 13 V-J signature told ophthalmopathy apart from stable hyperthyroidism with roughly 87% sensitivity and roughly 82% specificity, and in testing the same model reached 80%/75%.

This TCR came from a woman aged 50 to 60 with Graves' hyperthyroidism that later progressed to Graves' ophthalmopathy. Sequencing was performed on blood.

In nucleotide form, the sequence is TGTGCCATCAGTGACGGGGCCTTGAACACTGAAGCTTTCTTT. Its product reads: CAISDGALNTEAFF. This sequence uses TRBV10-3 and TRBJ1-1; a weak D assignment points to TRBD1 (5 bases agree). Trimming at the junction amounts to 3 bases on V and 0 bases on J, and the germline ends lie 8 bases apart. From cysteine to phenylalanine, the CDR3 is 14 amino acids long. Of the read, only the CDR3 DNA is kept; its 42 bases are in frame from base 1. CDR1 ENHRY and CDR2 SYGVKD are derived from the germline V gene.